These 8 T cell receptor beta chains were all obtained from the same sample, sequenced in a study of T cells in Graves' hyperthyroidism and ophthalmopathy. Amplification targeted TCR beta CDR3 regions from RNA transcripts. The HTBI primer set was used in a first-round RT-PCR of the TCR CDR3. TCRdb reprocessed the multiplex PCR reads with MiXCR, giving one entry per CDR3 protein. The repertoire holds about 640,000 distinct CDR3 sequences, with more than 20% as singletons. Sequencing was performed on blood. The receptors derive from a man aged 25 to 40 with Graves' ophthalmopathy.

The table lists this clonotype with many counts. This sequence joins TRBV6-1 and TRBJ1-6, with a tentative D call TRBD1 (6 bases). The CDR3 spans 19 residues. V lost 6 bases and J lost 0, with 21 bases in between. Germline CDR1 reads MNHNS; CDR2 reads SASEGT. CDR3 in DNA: TGTGCCAGCAGCCTAACCCGGCAGGGGTTAAGCTCCTATAATTCACCCCTCCACTTT. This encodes CASSLTRQGLSSYNSPLHF.

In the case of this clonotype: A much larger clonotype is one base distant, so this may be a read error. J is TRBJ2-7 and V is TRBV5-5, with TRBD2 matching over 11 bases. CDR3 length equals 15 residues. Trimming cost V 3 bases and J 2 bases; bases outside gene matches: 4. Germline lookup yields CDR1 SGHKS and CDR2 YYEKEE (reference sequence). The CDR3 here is CASSSRLAGPYEQYF. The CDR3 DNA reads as TGTGCCAGCAGCTCCCGACTAGCGGGACCCTACGAGCAGTACTTC.

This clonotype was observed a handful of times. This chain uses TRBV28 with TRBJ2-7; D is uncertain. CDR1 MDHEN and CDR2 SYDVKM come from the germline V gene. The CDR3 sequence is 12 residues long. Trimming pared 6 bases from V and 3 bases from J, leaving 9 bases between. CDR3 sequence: CASRAMNYEQYF. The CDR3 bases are TGTGCCAGCAGGGCCATGAACTACGAGCAGTACTTC.

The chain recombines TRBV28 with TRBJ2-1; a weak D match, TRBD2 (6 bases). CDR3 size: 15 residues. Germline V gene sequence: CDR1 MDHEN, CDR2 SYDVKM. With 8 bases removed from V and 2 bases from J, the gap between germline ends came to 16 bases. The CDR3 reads CASSPLANTYNEQFF. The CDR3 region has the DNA TGTGCCAGCTCCCCGCTAGCGAACACCTACAATGAGCAGTTCTTC.

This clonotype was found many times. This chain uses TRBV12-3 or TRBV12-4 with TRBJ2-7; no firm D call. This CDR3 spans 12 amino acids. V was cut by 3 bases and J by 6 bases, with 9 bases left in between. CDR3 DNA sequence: TGTGCCAGCAGTTTCACGGGCCGCGAGCAGTACTTC. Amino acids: CASSFTGREQYF.

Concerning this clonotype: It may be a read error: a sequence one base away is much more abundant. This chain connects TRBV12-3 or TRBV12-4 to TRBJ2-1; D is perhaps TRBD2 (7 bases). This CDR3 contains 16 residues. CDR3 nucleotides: TGTGACAGCAGTTTTTTCAATGGCGGGGGCGGCAATGAGCAGTTCTTC. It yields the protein CDSSFFNGGGGNEQFF.

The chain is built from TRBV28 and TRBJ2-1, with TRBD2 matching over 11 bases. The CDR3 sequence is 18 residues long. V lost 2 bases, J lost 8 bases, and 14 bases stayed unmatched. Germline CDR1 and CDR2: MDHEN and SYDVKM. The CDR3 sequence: CASSLGIRASGRYDEQFF. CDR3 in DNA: TGTGCCAGCAGTTTAGGAATTAGGGCTAGCGGGAGGTATGATGAGCAGTTCTTC.

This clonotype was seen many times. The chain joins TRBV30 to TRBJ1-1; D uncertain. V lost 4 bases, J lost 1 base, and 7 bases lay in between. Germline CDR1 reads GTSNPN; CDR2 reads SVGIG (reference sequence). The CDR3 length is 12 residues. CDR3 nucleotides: TGTGCCTGGATGTGGGGGAACACTGAAGCTTTCTTT. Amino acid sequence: CAWMWGNTEAFF.